One sample yielded the 27 T cell receptor beta chains listed below, sequenced in a study of response to subunit inactivated influenza vaccine. TCRdb re-called the RT-PCR reads with MiXCR, one entry per CDR3 protein. Among over 150,000 distinct CDR3 sequences, roughly a tenth were seen once, and the ten largest hold 35% to 40%. The sample in question was CD8+ T cells sorted from PBMCs, obtained around 25 months after vaccination. The receptor set was obtained from a man in his fifties or sixties who received an inactivated influenza vaccine.

This clonotype was counted between two and nine times. The chain carries TRBV10-3 and TRBJ2-1; 10 bases map to TRBD2. V gave up 2 bases and J gave up 4 bases; unmatched junction bases: 5. The germline V gene has CDR1 ENHRY and CDR2 SYGVKD. The CDR3 is 16 amino acids. The CDR3 sequence: CAISEGLAGDYNEQFF. CDR3 in DNA: TGTGCCATCAGTGAGGGCCTAGCGGGAGATTACAATGAGCAGTTCTTC.

CDR3 bases: TGTGCCACCAGCAGATTTCAGTACCAAGAGACCCAGTACTTC. Translating gives CATSRFQYQETQYF. The chain has TRBV15 and TRBJ2-5; the D is unclear. The V gene's germline CDR1 is LNHNV and CDR2 YYDKDF (reference sequence). The CDR3 sequence is 14 residues long. V lost 2 bases and J lost 0, with 7 bases in between.

This clonotype was seen a few times. The CDR3 nucleotides are TGTGCCAGCAGTCCAGTTTCCCAGGGGGAGACCCAGTACTTC. This codes for CASSPVSQGETQYF. V and J are TRBV28 and TRBJ2-5, with D possibly TRBD1 on 6 matching bases. Germline CDR1 MDHEN, CDR2 SYDVKM. The ends were cut back, 5 bases at V and 5 bases at J, with 15 bases in the middle. The CDR3 runs 14 residues.

In this sample, this clonotype turned up many times. This chain joins TRBV3-1 and TRBJ1-2; no reliable D call. Germline CDR1 is LGHDT and CDR2 is YNNKEL (reference sequence). Trimming left V 1 base short and J 7 bases short, with 7 bases between. The CDR3 is made up of 12 amino acids. The CDR3 loop reads CASSQGQGGYTF. As DNA, the CDR3 is TGTGCCAGCAGCCAAGGCCAAGGTGGCTACACCTTC.

This clonotype has a count of ten or more. V and J are TRBV5-1 and TRBJ2-1; 10 bases are a match to TRBD2. Germline CDR1 is SGHRS and CDR2 is YFSETQ. V dropped 4 bases and J dropped 4; count of bases not matched to a gene: 5. This CDR3 is built from 15 residues. The CDR3 region has the DNA TGCGCCAGCAGCCCCGGGACTAGCGTGTACAATGAGCAGTTCTTC. This gives the protein CASSPGTSVYNEQFF.

In this sample, this clonotype turned up a few times. The chain links TRBV2 to TRBJ2-7; no clear D gene. This CDR3 spans 10 amino acids. The germline V gene encodes CDR1 SNHLY and CDR2 FYNNEI. V was clipped by 7 bases and J by 3 bases, with 4 bases between them. The DNA for the CDR3 is TGTGCCAGCAAGGGCTACGAGCAGTACTTC. Protein sequence: CASKGYEQYF. The variable domain in full, completed from reference TRBV2 and TRBJ2-7, reads EPEVTQTPSHQVTQMGQEVILRCVPISNHLYFYWYRQILGQKVEFLVSFYNNEISEKSEIFDDQFSVERPDGSNFTLKIRSTKLEDSAMYFCASKGYEQYFGPGTRLTVT.

This sequence joins TRBV27 and TRBJ1-4; 9 nucleotides align to TRBD1. Germline V CDR1 and CDR2: MNHEY, SMNVEV (reference sequence). V shed 3 bases and J 8 bases; nucleotides not matched to a gene: 4. The CDR3 covers 14 residues. This CDR3 reads CASSFLGTGEKLFF. The CDR3 DNA follows: TGTGCCAGCAGTTTCCTCGGGACAGGGGAAAAACTGTTTTTT.

A single count supports this clonotype. This chain connects TRBV29-1 to TRBJ2-7; 13 bases are a match to TRBD2. This CDR3 has 15 residues. Germline CDR1 SQVTM, CDR2 ANQGSEA. V lost 0 bases to trimming and J lost 2 bases; unmatched junction nucleotides: 1. The CDR3 sequence: CSVEDGTSGTYEQYF. CDR3 DNA: TGCAGCGTTGAAGACGGGACTAGCGGGACCTACGAGCAGTACTTC.

Worth noting for this clonotype: No DNA is shown, since the ends of the CDR3 on it are uncertain; the CDR3 is the one TCRdb lists. The V gene is TRBV29-1, the J gene TRBJ1-1. Germline CDR1 and CDR2: SQVTM and ANQGSEA. The CDR3 has 12 residues if both end residues are counted. The CDR3 spells CSVGGGAGSPLF.

V gene TRBV6-5 combines with J gene TRBJ2-7, with 14 nucleotides matching TRBD2. CDR3 length: 15 residues. Germline V gene sequence: CDR1 MNHEY, CDR2 SVGAGI. V trimming: 2 bases; J trimming: 5 bases; junction bases outside the gene matches: 2. CDR3 bases: TGTGCCAGCAGTTACGGGACTAGCGGGGGCAACGAGCAGTACTTC. It encodes CASSYGTSGGNEQYF.

This clonotype came up a few times. The chain carries TRBV7-8 and TRBJ2-2; 8 bases line up with TRBD1. The CDR3 length is 15 residues. Trimming cost V 7 bases and J 6 bases; bases outside gene matches: 10. CDR1 is SGHVS, CDR2 FQNEAQ, per germline. The CDR3 loop is CASTLFLTGAGELFF. The CDR3 DNA follows: TGTGCCAGCACCCTATTCTTGACAGGGGCCGGGGAGCTGTTTTTT.

This clonotype was recorded a few times. The V call is TRBV25-1, the J call TRBJ2-3, with D possibly being TRBD1 (6 bases). The germline gives CDR1 MGHDK, CDR2 SYGVNS. CDR3 length equals 12 residues. With 4 bases removed from V and 6 bases from J, the gap between germline ends came to 8 bases. As DNA, the CDR3 is TGTGCCAGCAGTGGGACAGCTGATACGCAGTATTTT. This gives the protein CASSGTADTQYF.

There are a few counts of this clonotype. The DNA for the CDR3 is TGTGCCAGCAGCTTAAAAGGGGCCTTGGGGGAGTTGGGCACAGATACGCAGTATTTT. It yields the protein CASSLKGALGELGTDTQYF. The V and J genes are TRBV7-3 and TRBJ2-3; D may correspond to TRBD1 or TRBD2 (5 bases each). This CDR3 contains 19 residues. V shed 1 base and J shed 1 base, with 21 bases lying between them. The germline V gene encodes CDR1 SGHTA and CDR2 FQGTGA.

J is TRBJ1-5 and V is TRBV6-1, with 7 positions matching TRBD1. From germline, CDR1 is MNHNS and CDR2 SASEGT. V shed 6 bases, J shed 0 bases, and the junction held 8 bases outside the gene matches. The CDR3 spans 16 residues. CDR3 sequence reads: CASSLGQPYSNQPQHF. In nucleotides, the CDR3 is TGTGCCAGCAGCCTGGGACAGCCGTATAGCAATCAGCCCCAGCATTTT.

The chain carries TRBV4-1 and TRBJ2-6; D is ambiguous. Trimming removed 2 bases at V and 0 bases at J, with 8 bases between. Germline-derived CDR1 and CDR2 are MGHRA and YSYEKL. This CDR3 has 16 amino acids. DNA for the CDR3: TGCGCCAGCAGCCAAATACACGACTCTGGGGCCAACGTCCTGACTTTC. Amino acids: CASSQIHDSGANVLTF.

This clonotype was seen more than once but under ten times. This rearrangement joins TRBV12-3 or TRBV12-4 to TRBJ2-5; D could derive from TRBD1 or TRBD2 (6 bases each). Trimming took off 1 base at V and 0 bases at J, with 9 bases between the two ends. The CDR3 extends over 15 amino acids. The DNA of the CDR3 is TGTGCCAGCAGTTTAGTGGGGGGCTACCAAGAGACCCAGTACTTC. Its protein is CASSLVGGYQETQYF.

This clonotype was seen repeatedly, ten times or more. V is TRBV12-3 or TRBV12-4 and J is TRBJ1-2, with D maybe TRBD1 (5 bases). The CDR3 runs to 14 residues. V was clipped by 1 base and J by 6 bases, with 12 bases between them. In DNA form, the CDR3 reads TGTGCCAGCAGTTTAGAACGGGGGAGGGATGGCTACACCTTC. Translated: CASSLERGRDGYTF.

This chain connects TRBV28 to TRBJ1-1; D remains ambiguous. Germline V gene sequence: CDR1 MDHEN, CDR2 SYDVKM. V shed 1 base and J shed 1 base, with 10 bases lying between them. The length of the CDR3 is 15 residues. The CDR3 protein is CASSLFREGNTEAFF. CDR3 bases: TGTGCCAGCAGTTTATTTCGAGAGGGGAACACTGAAGCTTTCTTT.

This clonotype has only a few counts. This chain uses TRBV19 with TRBJ2-3; D gene ambiguous. The CDR3 spans 13 residues. CDR1 and CDR2 (germline): LNHDA, SQIVND (reference sequence). Deletions cut 7 bases from V and 0 bases from J, with 8 bases between. CDR3 region: CASNGRSTDTQYF. The DNA for the CDR3 is TGTGCCAGTAACGGCAGAAGCACAGATACGCAGTATTTT.

This chain joins TRBV20-1 and TRBJ2-7; TRBD2 agrees at 7 bases. Trimming cost V 0 bases and J 4 bases; bases outside gene matches: 12. The CDR3 spans 16 residues. Germline V gives CDR1 DFQATT, CDR2 SNEGSKA (reference sequence). The CDR3 protein is CSAREMGASGEYEQYF. The CDR3 DNA is TGCAGTGCTAGAGAGATGGGTGCGAGCGGGGAATACGAGCAGTACTTC.

This clonotype has at least ten counts. The chain joins TRBV9 to TRBJ2-3, with TRBD2 identical over 8 bases. The germline CDR1 and CDR2 sequences are SGDLS and YYNGEE. The V segment lost 3 bases and the J segment 6 bases; nucleotides outside the gene matches: 6. There are 14 residues in the CDR3. The CDR3 DNA sequence: TGTGCCAGCAGCGGCCGGGAGGGCCTTGATACGCAGTATTTT. Protein: CASSGREGLDTQYF.

The rearrangement uses TRBV7-2 and TRBJ2-5; D may correspond to TRBD1 or TRBD2 (6 bases each). In germline, CDR1 is SGHTA, CDR2 FQGNSA. This CDR3 has 14 amino acids. V was clipped by 3 bases and J by 4 bases, with 12 bases between them. This CDR3 reads CASSFSGGGETQYF. DNA for the CDR3: TGTGCCAGCAGCTTTAGCGGAGGGGGAGAGACCCAGTACTTC.

The genes are TRBV4-2 and TRBJ2-1; 10 bases are shared with TRBD1. This CDR3 is 17 amino acids long. V shed 1 base, J shed 1 base, and the junction held 4 bases outside the gene matches. Germline assignment: CDR1 LGHNA and CDR2 YNFKEQ. This CDR3 reads CASSQGRQGASYNEQFF. CDR3 nucleotide sequence: TGTGCCAGCAGCCAAGGTCGACAGGGGGCATCCTACAATGAGCAGTTCTTC.

This clonotype was counted at least ten times. V is TRBV27 and J is TRBJ2-1; 7 positions match TRBD2. V was pared by 5 bases and J by 15 bases, with 10 bases of the junction left unmatched. Per germline, CDR1 MNHEY and CDR2 SMNVEV (reference sequence). This CDR3 spans 12 amino acids. The CDR3 nucleotides read TGTGCCAGCAGTACCGGACTAGGTTCTCTGTTCTTC. This sequence encodes CASSTGLGSLFF.

V and J are TRBV6-1 and TRBJ2-1, with a possible D match to TRBD2 (5 bases). The CDR3 extends over 17 amino acids. V was shortened by 5 bases and J by 4 bases, with 21 bases between the two germline ends. Germline CDR1 MNHNS, CDR2 SASEGT. CDR3 DNA sequence: TGTGCCAGCAGTCCGTATTTCAGCGGTAGTATTTACAATGAGCAGTTCTTC. Protein: CASSPYFSGSIYNEQFF.

The chain couples TRBV20-1 to TRBJ1-6, with TRBD1 identical over 9 bases. Trimming cost V 6 bases and J 0 bases; bases outside gene matches: 15. CDR3 length equals 19 residues. CDR1 and CDR2 (germline): DFQATT, SNEGSKA (reference sequence). The CDR3 protein is CSANQDGTGISSYNSPLHF. In nucleotides, the CDR3 is TGCAGTGCCAACCAGGACGGGACAGGGATTAGCTCCTATAATTCACCCCTCCACTTT.

This chain links TRBV20-1 with TRBJ2-1; 11 bases align to TRBD2. This CDR3 spans 17 amino acids. Trimming took 0 bases from V and 4 from J; bases not matched to a gene: 8. Germline CDR1 reads DFQATT; CDR2 reads SNEGSKA (reference sequence). CDR3 coding DNA: TGCAGTGCTAGAGATATAGCGGGGGGGTTACCTTACAATGAGCAGTTCTTC. It encodes CSARDIAGGLPYNEQFF.